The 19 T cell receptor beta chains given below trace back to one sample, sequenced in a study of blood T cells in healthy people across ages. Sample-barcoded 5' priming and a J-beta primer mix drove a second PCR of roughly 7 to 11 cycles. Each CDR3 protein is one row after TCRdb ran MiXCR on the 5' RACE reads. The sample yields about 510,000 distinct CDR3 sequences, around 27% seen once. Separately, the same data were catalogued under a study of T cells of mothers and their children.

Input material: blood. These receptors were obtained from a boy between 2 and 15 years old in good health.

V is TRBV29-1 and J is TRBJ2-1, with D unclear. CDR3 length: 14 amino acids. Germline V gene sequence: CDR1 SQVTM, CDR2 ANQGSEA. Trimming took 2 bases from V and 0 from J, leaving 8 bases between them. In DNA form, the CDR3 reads TGCAGCGTTGAACGCCAGAACTCCTACAATGAGCAGTTCTTC. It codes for CSVERQNSYNEQFF.

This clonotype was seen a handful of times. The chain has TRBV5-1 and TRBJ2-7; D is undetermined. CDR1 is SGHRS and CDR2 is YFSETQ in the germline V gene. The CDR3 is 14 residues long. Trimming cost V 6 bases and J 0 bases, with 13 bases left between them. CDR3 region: CASKPEPLSYEQYF. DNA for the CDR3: TGCGCCAGCAAGCCGGAGCCCCTCTCCTACGAGCAGTACTTC.

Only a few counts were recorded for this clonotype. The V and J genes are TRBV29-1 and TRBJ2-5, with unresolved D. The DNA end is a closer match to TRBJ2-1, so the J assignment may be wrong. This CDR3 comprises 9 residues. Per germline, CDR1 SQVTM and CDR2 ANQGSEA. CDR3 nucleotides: TGCAGCGCGGAAAATGAGCAGTTCTTC. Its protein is CSAENEQFF.

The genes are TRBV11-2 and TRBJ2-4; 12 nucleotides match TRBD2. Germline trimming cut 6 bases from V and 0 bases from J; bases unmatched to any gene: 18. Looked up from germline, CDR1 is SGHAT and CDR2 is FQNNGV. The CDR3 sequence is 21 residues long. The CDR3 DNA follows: TGTGCCAGCAGACTCCCGAGCCGACTAGCGGGGGCCCTACTAGCCAAAAACATTCAGTACTTC. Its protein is CASRLPSRLAGALLAKNIQYF.

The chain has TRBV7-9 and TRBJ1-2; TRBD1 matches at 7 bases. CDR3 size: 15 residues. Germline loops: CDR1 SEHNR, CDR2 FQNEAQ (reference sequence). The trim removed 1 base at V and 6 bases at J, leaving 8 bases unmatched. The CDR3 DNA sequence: TGTGCCAGCAGCTTAGTAAAGGGGGCGATCGATGGCTACACCTTC. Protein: CASSLVKGAIDGYTF.

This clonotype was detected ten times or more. The DNA of the CDR3 is TGTGCCAGTAGTATCCGTGGCTCGAGTTCACCCCTCCACTTT. Protein: CASSIRGSSSPLHF. The chain links TRBV19 to TRBJ1-6; D remains unclear. This CDR3 is built from 14 residues. Trimming removed 3 bases from V and 9 bases from J, with 12 bases in between. Germline CDR1 and CDR2: LNHDA and SQIVND (reference sequence).

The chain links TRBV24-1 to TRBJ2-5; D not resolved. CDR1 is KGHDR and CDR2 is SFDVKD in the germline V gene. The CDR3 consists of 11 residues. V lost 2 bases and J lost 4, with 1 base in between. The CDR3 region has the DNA TGTGCCACCAGTGATTCAGAGACCCAGTACTTC. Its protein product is CATSDSETQYF.

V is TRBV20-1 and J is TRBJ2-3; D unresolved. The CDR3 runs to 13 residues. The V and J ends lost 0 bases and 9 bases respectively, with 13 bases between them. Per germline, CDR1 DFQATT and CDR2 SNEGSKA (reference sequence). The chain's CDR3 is CSARDNGANTQYF. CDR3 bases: TGCAGTGCTAGAGATAACGGAGCAAACACGCAGTATTTT.

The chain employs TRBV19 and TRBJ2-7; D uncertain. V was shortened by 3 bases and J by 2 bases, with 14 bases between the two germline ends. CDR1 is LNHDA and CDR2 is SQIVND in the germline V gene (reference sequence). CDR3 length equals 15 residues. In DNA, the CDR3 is TGTGCCAGTAGTATCGGGCAGGTATTTCCCTACGAGCAGTACTTC. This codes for CASSIGQVFPYEQYF.

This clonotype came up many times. DNA of the CDR3: TGTGCCAGCAGTTTAGTCCATGAGCAGTTCTTC. Residues: CASSLVHEQFF. J is TRBJ2-1 and V is TRBV12-3 or TRBV12-4, with D hard to call. CDR3 length: 11 amino acids. V was clipped by 1 base and J by 8 bases, with 3 bases between them.

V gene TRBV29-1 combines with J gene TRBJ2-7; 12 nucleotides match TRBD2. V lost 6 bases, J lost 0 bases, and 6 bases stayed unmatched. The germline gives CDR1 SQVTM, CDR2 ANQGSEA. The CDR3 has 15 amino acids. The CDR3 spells CSVDGLAGSSYEQYF. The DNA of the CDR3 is TGCAGCGTCGATGGACTAGCGGGAAGCTCCTACGAGCAGTACTTC.

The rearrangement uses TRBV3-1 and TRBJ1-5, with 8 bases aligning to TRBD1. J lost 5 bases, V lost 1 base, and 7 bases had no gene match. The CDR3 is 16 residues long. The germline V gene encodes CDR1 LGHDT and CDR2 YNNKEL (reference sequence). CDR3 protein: CASSQAGQGRDQPQHF. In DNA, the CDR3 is TGTGCCAGCAGCCAAGCAGGACAGGGAAGGGATCAGCCCCAGCATTTT.

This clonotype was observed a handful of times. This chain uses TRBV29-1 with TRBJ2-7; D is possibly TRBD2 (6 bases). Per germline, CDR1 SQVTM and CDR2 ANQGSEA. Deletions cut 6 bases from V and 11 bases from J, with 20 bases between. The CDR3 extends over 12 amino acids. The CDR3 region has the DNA TGCAGCGTGGGAGGACTGGGCGGGTTGGAGTACTTC. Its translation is CSVGGLGGLEYF.

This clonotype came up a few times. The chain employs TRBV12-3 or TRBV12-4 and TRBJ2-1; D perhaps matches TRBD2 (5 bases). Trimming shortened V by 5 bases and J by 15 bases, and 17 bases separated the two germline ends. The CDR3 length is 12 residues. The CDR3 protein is CASSPPSFSTFF. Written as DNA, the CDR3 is TGTGCCAGCAGTCCACCTAGCTTTAGCACGTTCTTC.

CDR3 amino acids: CASSLRTTNEQFF. CDR3 bases: TGTGCCAGCAGTTTAAGAACTACCAATGAGCAGTTCTTC. V and J are TRBV27 and TRBJ2-1; no clear D gene. The CDR3 has 13 amino acids. CDR1 is MNHEY and CDR2 is SMNVEV in the germline V gene (reference sequence). Trimming removed 2 bases at V and 6 bases at J, with 8 bases between.

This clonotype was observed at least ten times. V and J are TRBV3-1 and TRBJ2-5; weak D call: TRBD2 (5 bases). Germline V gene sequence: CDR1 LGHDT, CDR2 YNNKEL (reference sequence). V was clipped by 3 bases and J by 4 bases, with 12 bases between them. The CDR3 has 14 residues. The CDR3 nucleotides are TGTGCCAGCAGCCACGGCACTAGAGGAGAGACCCAGTACTTC. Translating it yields CASSHGTRGETQYF.

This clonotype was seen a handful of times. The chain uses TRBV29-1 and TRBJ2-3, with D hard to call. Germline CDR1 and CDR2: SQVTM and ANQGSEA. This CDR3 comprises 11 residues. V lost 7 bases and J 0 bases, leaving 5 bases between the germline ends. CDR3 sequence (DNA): TGCAGCGGAGAAAGCACAGATACGCAGTATTTT. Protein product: CSGESTDTQYF.

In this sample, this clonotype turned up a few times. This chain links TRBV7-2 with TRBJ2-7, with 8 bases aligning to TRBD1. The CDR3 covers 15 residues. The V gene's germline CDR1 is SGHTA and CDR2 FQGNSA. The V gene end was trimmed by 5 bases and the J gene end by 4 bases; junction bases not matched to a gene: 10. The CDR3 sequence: CASSRDRGQTYEQYF. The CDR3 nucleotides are TGTGCCAGCAGCCGCGACAGGGGCCAAACTTACGAGCAGTACTTC.

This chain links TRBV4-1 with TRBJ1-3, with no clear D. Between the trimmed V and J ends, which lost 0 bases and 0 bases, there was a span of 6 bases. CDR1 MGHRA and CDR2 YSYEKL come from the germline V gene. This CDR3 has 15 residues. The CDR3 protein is CASSQDGSSGNTIYF. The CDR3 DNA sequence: TGCGCCAGCAGCCAAGATGGCAGCTCTGGAAACACCATATATTTT.